This is a list of T cell receptor beta chains from one sample in a study of Ad26.COV2.S vaccination and SARS-CoV-2 variants. Some clones are missing from TCRdb's copy, which holds only in-frame ones; the method was immunoSEQ multiplex PCR. Among roughly 350,000 clones listed, 88% were seen once. Specimen: peripheral blood, collected in a trial of Ad26.COV2.S vaccine versus placebo. These receptors were taken from a person between 18 and 65 years old who received the Ad26.COV2.S COVID-19 vaccine or a placebo. Each CDR3 is given with its conserved first and last residue. D genes are given only for firm matches. Size values are once, few and many counts, or a class for expanded clones, and some rows have none.

CDR3nt | CDR3aa | abundance | v_gene | d_gene | j_gene
TGTGCCAGCAGCTTAGACAGGGGGTTGGGCTACACCTTC | CASSLDRGLGYTF | - | TRBV28 | TRBD1 | TRBJ1-2
TGTGCCAGCAGCCTAGGAGGAGGGACGGATACGCAGTATTTT | CASSLGGGTDTQYF | - | TRBV14 | - | TRBJ2-3
TGTGCCAGCAGCCGAAACCCCAGACAGCAAGAGACCCAGTACTTC | CASSRNPRQQETQYF | once | TRBV11-1 | - | TRBJ2-5
TGTGCCAGCAGTGGTCAGGGCCCGACCATATATTTT | CASSGQGPTIYF | - | TRBV2 | - | TRBJ1-3
TGTGCCAGCAGCTGGGTAGCGGGAGCCCACGAGCAGTACTTC | CASSWVAGAHEQYF | - | TRBV5-6 | TRBD2 | TRBJ2-7
TGTGCCAGCAGCTTAGTGGGGCAGGATACGCAGTATTTT | CASSLVGQDTQYF | - | TRBV7-2 | - | TRBJ2-3
TGTGCCAGCTCACCGTCGGGCGCCAATCAGCCCCAGCATTTT | CASSPSGANQPQHF | - | TRBV18 | - | TRBJ1-5
TGTGCCAGCAGCCCCCTCCGGGGGCCAAGAAACTATGGCTACACCTTC | CASSPLRGPRNYGYTF | once | TRBV11-2 | - | TRBJ1-2
TGTGCCAGCAGTGACAGGACTAGCGGGGGGTTGGATACGCAGTATTTT | CASSDRTSGGLDTQYF | - | TRBV6-2/TRBV6-3 | TRBD2 | TRBJ2-3
TGTGCCTGGAGTGTGAGGGACAGACACACCGGGGAGCTGTTTTTT | CAWSVRDRHTGELFF | - | TRBV30 | TRBD1 | TRBJ2-2
TGTGCCAGCAGTGAGTACTACGGGACAGCCACGGGAGGGATAAGCCAGTATTTT | CASSEYYGTATGGISQYF | - | TRBV6-1 | - | TRBJ2-3
TGTGCCAGCAGTTCGGGACTATCCACGTCGCGTACAGATACGCAGTATTTT | CASSSGLSTSRTDTQYF | once | TRBV2 | TRBD2 | TRBJ2-3
TGTGCCAGCAGTGCCACGGACAGGGGGGAGCTGTTTTTT | CASSATDRGELFF | few | TRBV6-4 | TRBD1 | TRBJ2-2
TGCGCCAGCAGCTTGGCGCGGGTAGCGAGCGGGGCCTACAATGAGCAGTTCTTC | CASSLARVASGAYNEQFF | once | TRBV5-1 | TRBD2 | TRBJ2-1
TGCGCCAGCAGCCAGGACATCCACCCGGACAGCAGCTATGGCTACACCTTC | CASSQDIHPDSSYGYTF | - | TRBV4-3 | - | TRBJ1-2
TGTGCCAGCAGCCAACTAATGACAGGGTCTGGAAACACCATATATTTT | CASSQLMTGSGNTIYF | - | TRBV14 | TRBD1 | TRBJ1-3
TGCGCCAGCAGCTTGGAGGCAGGTTACAATGAGCAGTTCTTC | CASSLEAGYNEQFF | - | TRBV5-1 | - | TRBJ2-1
TGTGCCAGCAGCTTGGCGTTTATTACAGGGAGCACTGAAGCTTTCTTT | CASSLAFITGSTEAFF | - | TRBV5-6 | - | TRBJ1-1
TGTGCCAGCAGCTCTGGGACAGGGCAGACCGGGGAGCTGTTTTTT | CASSSGTGQTGELFF | - | TRBV5-4 | TRBD1 | TRBJ2-2
TGTGCCAGCAGTTTCGGTTTCACTGAAGCTTTCTTT | CASSFGFTEAFF | few | TRBV5-6 | - | TRBJ1-1
TGTGCCAGCATCGCGTCCGACAGGGGCGGGTCCTACGAGCAGTACTTC | CASIASDRGGSYEQYF | - | TRBV28 | TRBD1 | TRBJ2-7
TGTGCCAGCATCCGGCGGGAAGGCTCCCACGAGCAGTACTTC | CASIRREGSHEQYF | - | TRBV2 | - | TRBJ2-7
TGTGCCAGCAGCAGCGATCGGGATCCTGAAAACCAACAAGAGACCCAGTACTTC | CASSSDRDPENQQETQYF | - | TRBV5-4 | - | TRBJ2-5
TGTGCCAGCAGAGAGGGGCGGACTGGGGCCAACGTCCTGACTTTC | CASREGRTGANVLTF | - | TRBV6-5 | - | TRBJ2-6
TGTGCCACCAGTGACAGGGGGCGAATGGGCCAGTACTTC | CATSDRGRMGQYF | - | TRBV24-1 | TRBD1 | TRBJ2-5
TGTGCCAGCAGATCGGGCGCGGGGGCCGCGAACACCGGGGAGCTGTTTTTT | CASRSGAGAANTGELFF | - | TRBV7-6 | - | TRBJ2-2
TGTGCCAGCAGCCCTTCACATAGGAATCAGCCCCAGCATTTT | CASSPSHRNQPQHF | - | TRBV7-8 | - | TRBJ1-5
TGTGCCAGCAGCTTATCCCTAGCAGACAATGAGCAGTTCTTC | CASSLSLADNEQFF | - | TRBV7-3 | - | TRBJ2-1
TGCGCCAGCAGTCATGACGGGAACTATGGCTACACCTTC | CASSHDGNYGYTF | - | TRBV4-1 | - | TRBJ1-2
TGTGCCAGCAGCTCCGGACAGCTCGCTGGAAACACCATATATTTT | CASSSGQLAGNTIYF | - | TRBV6-5 | - | TRBJ1-3
TGTGCCAGCAGTTTGACGGGGGGCGGTGAAAAACTGTTTTTT | CASSLTGGGEKLFF | - | TRBV28 | - | TRBJ1-4
TGTGCCAGTACTGAGACAGGGCATATGAACACTGAAGCTTTCTTT | CASTETGHMNTEAFF | - | TRBV19 | TRBD1 | TRBJ1-1
TGTGCCAGCAGCGACCGCCAGAGACACCCTTTAGGTGCGCAGTTCTTC | CASSDRQRHPLGAQFF | - | TRBV11-3 | - | TRBJ2-1
TGTGCCAGCAGCTTAGTGACAGGGGGCCACCGCTCCTACGAGCAGTACTTC | CASSLVTGGHRSYEQYF | - | TRBV7-9 | TRBD1 | TRBJ2-7
TGTGCCAGCAGTTATTACGGGACTAAGGGCACAGATACGCAGTATTTT | CASSYYGTKGTDTQYF | - | TRBV6-4 | TRBD2 | TRBJ2-3
TGTGCCAGCAGCGCCGGACTAGTCGACAATGAGCAGTTCTTC | CASSAGLVDNEQFF | - | TRBV5-4 | TRBD2 | TRBJ2-1
TGTGCCATCAGTTCTAGTCAGGAGTATTCACCCCTCCACTTT | CAISSSQEYSPLHF | - | TRBV10-3 | - | TRBJ1-6
TGTGCCAGCAGTCTAGGCTCCATCTATGGCTACACCTTC | CASSLGSIYGYTF | - | TRBV2 | - | TRBJ1-2
TGTGCCAGCAGCACTACACGGGAGTGGGACCAAGAGACCCAGTACTTC | CASSTTREWDQETQYF | once | TRBV7-8 | - | TRBJ2-5
TGTGCCAGCAGTCTCAGGGCTAAGGACTACGAGCAGTACTTC | CASSLRAKDYEQYF | once | TRBV27 | - | TRBJ2-7
TGTGCCAGCAGCTTGGGGGTGGGACCCACAGATACGCAGTATTTT | CASSLGVGPTDTQYF | - | TRBV5-6 | - | TRBJ2-3
TGTGCCAGCAGCTTAGCGAGGGCTCAGCCCCAGCATTTT | CASSLARAQPQHF | - | TRBV7-9 | - | TRBJ1-5
TGTGCCAGCTCACCTTATGGGGCTGGGGGCAATCAGCCCCAGCATTTT | CASSPYGAGGNQPQHF | - | TRBV18 | - | TRBJ1-5
TGTGCCAGCATGGGCGGGACAGGGTACAATGAGCAGTTCTTC | CASMGGTGYNEQFF | - | TRBV27 | TRBD1 | TRBJ2-1
TGTGCCACCAGCAAGACAGGGGGCAACACTGAAGCTTTCTTT | CATSKTGGNTEAFF | - | TRBV15 | TRBD1 | TRBJ1-1
TGTGCCAGCAGCACGACCTATGGCTACACCTTC | CASSTTYGYTF | - | TRBV6-2/TRBV6-3 | - | TRBJ1-2
TGTGCCAGCAGAAAGTGGTCGGCGGGAGCTTTCGAGACCCAGTACTTC | CASRKWSAGAFETQYF | - | TRBV27 | TRBD2 | TRBJ2-5
TGTGCCAGCAGCTTGGCTGGGGGAGTCGGCGAGCAGTACTTC | CASSLAGGVGEQYF | - | TRBV5-5 | - | TRBJ2-7
TGTGCCAGCAGGGGAACAGGGGTCCATCAGCCCCAGCATTTT | CASRGTGVHQPQHF | once | TRBV6-5 | TRBD1 | TRBJ1-5
TGTGCCAGCAGCTCTAGACTAGCGAGCACAGATACGCAGTATTTT | CASSSRLASTDTQYF | - | TRBV11-1 | TRBD2 | TRBJ2-3
TGTGCCAGCAGCTTAGCGTTAGCGGGGGGCACAGATACGCAGTATTTT | CASSLALAGGTDTQYF | - | TRBV13 | TRBD2 | TRBJ2-3